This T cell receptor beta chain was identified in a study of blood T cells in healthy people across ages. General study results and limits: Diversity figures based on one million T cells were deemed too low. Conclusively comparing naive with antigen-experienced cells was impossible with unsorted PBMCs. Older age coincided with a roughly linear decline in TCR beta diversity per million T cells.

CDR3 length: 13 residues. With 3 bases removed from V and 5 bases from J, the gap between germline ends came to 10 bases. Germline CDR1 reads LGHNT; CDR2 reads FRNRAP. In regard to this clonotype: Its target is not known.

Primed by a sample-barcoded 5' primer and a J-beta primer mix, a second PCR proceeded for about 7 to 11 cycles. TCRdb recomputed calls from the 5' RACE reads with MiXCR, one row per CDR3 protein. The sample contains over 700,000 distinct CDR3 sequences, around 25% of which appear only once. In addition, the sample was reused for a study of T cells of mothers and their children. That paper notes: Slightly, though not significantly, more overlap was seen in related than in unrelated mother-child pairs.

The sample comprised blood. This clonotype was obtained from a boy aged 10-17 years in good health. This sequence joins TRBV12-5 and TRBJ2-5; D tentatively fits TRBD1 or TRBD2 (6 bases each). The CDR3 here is CASGFTGGETQYF. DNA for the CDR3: TGTGCTAGTGGTTTTACCGGGGGCGAGACCCAGTACTTC. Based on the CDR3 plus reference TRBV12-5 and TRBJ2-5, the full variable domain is DARVTQTPRHKVTEMGQEVTMRCQPILGHNTVFWYRQTMMQGLELLAYFRNRAPLDDSGMPKDRFSAEMPDATLATLKIQPSEPRDSAVYFCASGFTGGETQYFGPGTRLLVL.